A single sample gave rise to the 20 T cell receptor beta chains below, sequenced in a study of blood T cells in healthy people across ages. Primed by a sample-barcoded 5' primer and a J-beta primer mix, a second PCR proceeded for roughly 6 to 12 cycles. MiXCR was run by TCRdb on the 5' RACE reads, yielding one entry per CDR3 protein. Here the sample spans roughly 1.9 million distinct CDR3 sequences, more than 35% being singletons. Specimen: blood. These TCRs come from a human donor in good health.

The chain recombines TRBV6-5 with TRBJ1-3, with D possibly being TRBD1 (5 bases). CDR1 MNHEY and CDR2 SVGAGI come from the germline V gene. Trimming took 0 bases from V and 4 from J, leaving 13 bases between them. The CDR3 consists of 16 residues. In DNA form, the CDR3 reads TGTGCCAGCAGTTACTCGCTGGGGGTGGAAGGAAACACCATATATTTT. Translated: CASSYSLGVEGNTIYF.

This clonotype was counted only a few times. In DNA, the CDR3 is TGCGCCAGCAGCCAAGGACTAGCGGGGGGGCTAAGCACAGATACGCAGTATTTT. Translating it yields CASSQGLAGGLSTDTQYF. V usage is TRBV4-3 and J usage is TRBJ2-3, with 14 bases aligning to TRBD2. There are 18 residues in the CDR3. Germline V gene lookup returns CDR1 LGHNA and CDR2 YSLEER. V lost 1 base and J lost 0; bases outside the gene matches: 3.

This sequence joins TRBV18 and TRBJ2-3; D unclear. Germline V gene data show CDR1 as KGHSH and CDR2 as LQKENI. This CDR3 has 12 residues. V shed 4 bases and J shed 10 bases, with 12 bases lying between them. The CDR3 loop is CASSLEGQSQYF. The CDR3 bases are TGTGCCAGCTCACTTGAAGGCCAGTCGCAGTATTTT.

The V and J genes are TRBV2 and TRBJ2-1; 9 bases line up with TRBD2. The length of the CDR3 is 14 residues. Germline values: CDR1 SNHLY, CDR2 FYNNEI. V trimming: 2 bases; J trimming: 9 bases; junction bases outside the gene matches: 5. Here the CDR3 DNA reads TGTGCCAGCAGTGAATGGCGGGGGGGGAGTGAGCAGTTCTTC. It encodes CASSEWRGGSEQFF.

This clonotype was recorded a few times. This chain uses TRBV6-2 or TRBV6-3 with TRBJ1-1; the D is unclear. With 8 bases removed from V and 1 base from J, the gap between germline ends came to 11 bases. CDR3 length: 13 residues. Germline values: CDR1 MNHEY, CDR2 SVGEGT. CDR3 sequence: CASLRQPNTEAFF. As DNA, the CDR3 is TGTGCCAGCCTGAGGCAGCCGAACACTGAAGCTTTCTTT.

This clonotype was seen a handful of times. The rearrangement links TRBV2 to TRBJ2-4; 8 bases map to TRBD1. The V gene end was trimmed by 6 bases and the J gene end by 15 bases; junction bases not matched to a gene: 16. Germline V CDR1 and CDR2: SNHLY, FYNNEI. This CDR3 contains 14 residues. The CDR3: CASRGPMQGANRYF. CDR3 DNA: TGTGCCAGCAGGGGACCTATGCAGGGGGCGAATCGGTACTTC.

This clonotype was observed a handful of times. The chain combines TRBV25-1 with TRBJ2-3, with D tentatively TRBD1 (6 bases). Trimming shortened V by 5 bases and J by 0 bases, and 12 bases separated the two germline ends. CDR3 length: 15 amino acids. Germline V gives CDR1 MGHDK, CDR2 SYGVNS. CDR3 sequence: CASSRRGPSTDTQYF. In nucleotides, the CDR3 is TGTGCCAGCAGTCGCAGGGGTCCAAGCACAGATACGCAGTATTTT.

The J gene is TRBJ2-3, the V gene TRBV2; D is perhaps TRBD2 (5 bases). The germline V gene has CDR1 SNHLY and CDR2 FYNNEI. Trimming pared 6 bases from V and 6 bases from J, leaving 22 bases between. The CDR3 contains 16 residues. The CDR3 sequence: CASSPFAGRFGDTQYF. The CDR3 DNA reads TGTGCCAGCAGCCCCTTCGCGGGCAGATTTGGGGATACGCAGTATTTT. Full variable domain (missing parts from reference TRBV2 and TRBJ2-3): EPEVTQTPSHQVTQMGQEVILRCVPISNHLYFYWYRQILGQKVEFLVSFYNNEISEKSEIFDDQFSVERPDGSNFTLKIRSTKLEDSAMYFCASSPFAGRFGDTQYFGPGTRLTVL.

This clonotype was detected only a few times. The rearrangement links TRBV7-9 to TRBJ2-6, with D unclear. V was cut by 4 bases and J by 0 bases, with 16 bases left in between. The germline CDR1 and CDR2 sequences are SEHNR and FQNEAQ (reference sequence). This CDR3 contains 18 residues. In nucleotides, the CDR3 is TGTGCCAGCAGCTCTAGGGATTATCACCCCTCTGGGGCCAACGTCCTGACTTTC. Protein product: CASSSRDYHPSGANVLTF.

This CDR3 reads CASRRQEFYGYTF. CDR3 coding DNA: TGTGCCAGCAGACGACAGGAATTCTATGGCTACACCTTC. This rearrangement joins TRBV6-6 to TRBJ1-2, with D perhaps TRBD1 (6 bases). Looked up from germline, CDR1 is MNHNY and CDR2 is SVGAGI (reference sequence). V lost 6 bases, J lost 4 bases, and 12 bases lay in between. The CDR3 length is 13 residues.

This clonotype was seen a handful of times. V and J are TRBV29-1 and TRBJ2-4; D ambiguous. Germline CDR1 SQVTM, CDR2 ANQGSEA. V lost 4 bases and J 1 base, leaving 8 bases between the germline ends. The CDR3 is 13 residues long. The CDR3 coding sequence is TGCAGCGTTGTCCTTGGCGCCAAAAACATTCAGTACTTC. As protein: CSVVLGAKNIQYF.

This clonotype was observed a few times. The chain carries TRBV11-1 and TRBJ2-4; D may match TRBD1 or TRBD2 (6 bases each). The DNA end is a closer match to TRBJ2-5, so the J assignment may be wrong. Germline V gene lookup returns CDR1 SGHAT and CDR2 FQDESV (reference sequence). This CDR3 is built from 17 residues. CDR3 sequence: CASSSGSIQGLQETQYF. The CDR3 nucleotides are TGTGCCAGCAGCTCCGGGAGCATTCAGGGGCTCCAAGAGACCCAGTACTTC.

The chain links TRBV20-1 to TRBJ2-7, with D possibly being TRBD2 (5 bases). Germline values: CDR1 DFQATT, CDR2 SNEGSKA (reference sequence). V was pared by 5 bases and J by 10 bases, with 21 bases between. This CDR3 contains 13 residues. DNA for the CDR3: TGCAGTGCTCCAACCACATGGGTCGGGAACCAGTACTTC. Translation: CSAPTTWVGNQYF.

This clonotype was detected only a few times. The chain uses TRBV27 and TRBJ1-5; D is unclear. The CDR3 has 14 amino acids. V lost 2 bases and J 6 bases, leaving 11 bases between the germline ends. Germline values: CDR1 MNHEY, CDR2 SMNVEV (reference sequence). The CDR3 spells CASSLRSAGQPQHF. Written as DNA, the CDR3 is TGTGCCAGCAGTTTAAGATCGGCAGGTCAGCCCCAGCATTTT.

This sequence joins TRBV21-1 and TRBJ2-7; the table calls TRBD1, which could not be checked here. TRBV21-1 is flagged as a pseudogene. This CDR3 is 19 amino acids long. DNA for the CDR3: TGTGCCAGCAGCAAAGCGCTCGACAGGGTAATGTATTGTAGCTACGAGCAGTACTTC. This encodes CASSKALDRVMYCSYEQYF.

The V and J genes are TRBV20-1 and TRBJ2-6; 8 bases fit TRBD2. The germline CDR1 and CDR2 sequences are DFQATT and SNEGSKA (reference sequence). V lost 3 bases, J lost 0 bases, and 7 bases stayed unmatched. The CDR3 is 17 residues long. In DNA, the CDR3 is TGCAGTGCTAGGGGGCTAGCGGGTTACTCTGGGGCCAACGTCCTGACTTTC. This sequence encodes CSARGLAGYSGANVLTF.

This clonotype was detected a few times. The rearrangement uses TRBV6-6 and TRBJ1-5; 7 bases map to TRBD1. This CDR3 comprises 13 residues. Germline V CDR1 and CDR2: MNHNY, SVGAGI (reference sequence). Trimming cost V 5 bases and J 5 bases; bases outside gene matches: 3. The DNA of the CDR3 is TGTGCCAGCAGTCAACAGGGGCATCAGCCCCAGCATTTT. The encoded protein is CASSQQGHQPQHF.

This clonotype was picked up one time. The chain uses TRBV5-1 and TRBJ2-3, with 9 nucleotides matching TRBD1. The CDR3 totals 14 residues. Unmatched junction bases numbered 6, after V lost 4 bases and J lost 6 bases. Per germline, CDR1 SGHRS and CDR2 YFSETQ. As DNA, the CDR3 is TGCGCCAGCAGCCTGACGACAGGGGGGGATACGCAGTATTTT. Translation gives CASSLTTGGDTQYF.

This clonotype has a handful of counts. The rearrangement uses TRBV3-1 and TRBJ2-5, with 8 bases fitting TRBD2. Germline-derived CDR1 and CDR2 are LGHDT and YNNKEL (reference sequence). J lost 0 bases, V lost 0 bases, and 6 bases had no gene match. The CDR3 has 17 residues. Here the CDR3 DNA reads TGTGCCAGCAGCCAAGAATGGCGGGGGGAGTACCAAGAGACCCAGTACTTC. This codes for CASSQEWRGEYQETQYF.

This clonotype has just a few counts. The rearrangement uses TRBV10-3 and TRBJ2-7; possible D gene TRBD1, 5 bases. The V gene's germline CDR1 is ENHRY and CDR2 SYGVKD. CDR3 length: 13 amino acids. The germline V and J ends were trimmed by 6 bases and 6 bases, with 15 bases remaining between them. Written as DNA, the CDR3 is TGTGCCATCAGGTCAGGGTTCCTGGCCGAGCAGTACTTC. Its protein product is CAIRSGFLAEQYF.